Listed below are T cell receptor beta chains from one sample, sequenced in a study of blood T cell repertoires in COVID-19. Only in-frame clones appear in the TCRdb table, and some are missing; sequencing was by immunoSEQ multiplex PCR. The sample comprises roughly 250,000 clones, around 90% of which are singletons, and roughly 1.7% rests with the top ten. What was sequenced was PBMCs or T cells enriched from blood (not recorded which). Source of these receptors: a woman between 50 and 59 years old who had recovered from COVID-19. The CDR3 runs from the conserved cysteine through the conserved F or W. Fields, in order: V gene, D gene, CDR3 length, clone size, J gene, CDR3 protein, CDR3 DNA. The D gene is left open where the match is weak. For some rows the clone size is stated as once, few or many, or as a class when expanded; others skip it.

v_call: TRBV10-3
d_call: TRBD1
cdr3_length: 16
clone_size: NA
j_call: TRBJ2-3
cdr3_aa: CAISPRETGESDTQYF
cdr3_nt: TGTGCCATCAGTCCCCGGGAGACAGGGGAATCAGATACGCAGTATTTT

v_call: TRBV12-5
d_call: TRBD1
cdr3_length: 16
clone_size: NA
j_call: TRBJ2-2
cdr3_aa: CASGLVTGVSTGELFF
cdr3_nt: TGTGCTAGTGGTTTGGTAACAGGGGTGAGCACCGGGGAGCTGTTTTTT

v_call: TRBV27
d_call: NA
cdr3_length: 14
clone_size: NA
j_call: TRBJ1-6
cdr3_aa: CASSLGQLSSPLHF
cdr3_nt: TGTGCCAGCAGTTTAGGACAGCTTAGTTCACCCCTCCACTTT

v_call: TRBV9
d_call: TRBD2
cdr3_length: 14
clone_size: NA
j_call: TRBJ2-5
cdr3_aa: CASSVEAGRETQYF
cdr3_nt: TGTGCCAGCAGCGTGGAAGCGGGAAGGGAGACCCAGTACTTC

v_call: TRBV28
d_call: TRBD2
cdr3_length: 15
clone_size: NA
j_call: TRBJ2-5
cdr3_aa: CASEGTSGRVETQYF
cdr3_nt: TGTGCCAGCGAGGGGACTAGCGGGAGAGTTGAGACCCAGTACTTC

v_call: TRBV18
d_call: TRBD1
cdr3_length: 14
clone_size: NA
j_call: TRBJ2-7
cdr3_aa: CASSPGTDSYEQYF
cdr3_nt: TGTGCCAGCTCCCCCGGGACAGACTCCTACGAGCAGTACTTC

v_call: TRBV7-6
d_call: TRBD1
cdr3_length: 15
clone_size: NA
j_call: TRBJ2-7
cdr3_aa: CASSRRTGGAYEQYF
cdr3_nt: TGTGCCAGCTCACGAAGGACAGGAGGAGCCTACGAGCAGTACTTC

v_call: TRBV28
d_call: NA
cdr3_length: 14
clone_size: NA
j_call: TRBJ1-4
cdr3_aa: CASSFTGVNEKLFF
cdr3_nt: TGTGCCAGCAGTTTTACGGGGGTGAATGAAAAACTGTTTTTT

v_call: TRBV19
d_call: TRBD2
cdr3_length: 14
clone_size: NA
j_call: TRBJ2-3
cdr3_aa: CARWGTSATDTQYF
cdr3_nt: TGTGCCAGATGGGGGACTAGCGCCACAGATACGCAGTATTTT

v_call: TRBV7-3
d_call: NA
cdr3_length: 14
clone_size: NA
j_call: TRBJ1-1
cdr3_aa: CASSQAAERTGAFF
cdr3_nt: TGTGCCAGCAGCCAAGCCGCGGAGCGGACTGGAGCTTTCTTT

v_call: TRBV27
d_call: TRBD2
cdr3_length: 15
clone_size: NA
j_call: TRBJ2-7
cdr3_aa: CASSAQRGGRHEQYF
cdr3_nt: TGTGCCAGCAGTGCACAGCGGGGGGGGCGCCACGAGCAGTACTTC

v_call: TRBV28
d_call: NA
cdr3_length: 12
clone_size: NA
j_call: TRBJ2-7
cdr3_aa: CASREFPYEQYF
cdr3_nt: TGTGCCAGCAGGGAGTTTCCCTACGAGCAGTACTTC

v_call: TRBV29-1
d_call: NA
cdr3_length: 12
clone_size: NA
j_call: TRBJ1-5
cdr3_aa: CSVAGVNQPQHF
cdr3_nt: TGCAGCGTTGCAGGGGTCAATCAGCCCCAGCATTTT

v_call: TRBV9
d_call: NA
cdr3_length: 18
clone_size: NA
j_call: TRBJ2-1
cdr3_aa: CASSPNLRTVSSYNEQFF
cdr3_nt: TGTGCCAGCAGCCCGAACCTACGGACAGTCAGCTCCTACAATGAGCAGTTCTTC

v_call: TRBV7-2
d_call: TRBD1
cdr3_length: 15
clone_size: NA
j_call: TRBJ2-7
cdr3_aa: CASSPAVRGLYEQYF
cdr3_nt: TGTGCCAGCAGCCCGGCGGTGAGGGGGCTCTACGAGCAGTACTTC

v_call: TRBV7-2
d_call: NA
cdr3_length: 12
clone_size: NA
j_call: TRBJ1-1
cdr3_aa: CASRSLNTEAFF
cdr3_nt: TGTGCCAGCAGGTCCTTGAACACTGAAGCTTTCTTT

v_call: TRBV7-2
d_call: NA
cdr3_length: 14
clone_size: NA
j_call: TRBJ1-5
cdr3_aa: CASSLQGKGQPQHF
cdr3_nt: TGTGCCAGCAGCTTACAGGGGAAGGGTCAGCCCCAGCATTTT

v_call: TRBV7-3
d_call: NA
cdr3_length: 16
clone_size: NA
j_call: TRBJ2-6
cdr3_aa: CASSRGGIAGANVLTF
cdr3_nt: TGTGCCAGCAGCCGTGGGGGCATAGCTGGGGCCAACGTCCTGACTTTC

v_call: TRBV7-3
d_call: TRBD2
cdr3_length: 18
clone_size: NA
j_call: TRBJ2-7
cdr3_aa: CASSPSGRASNSPYEQYF
cdr3_nt: TGTGCCAGCAGCCCTAGCGGGAGGGCCTCTAATAGTCCCTACGAGCAGTACTTC

v_call: TRBV7-3
d_call: TRBD2
cdr3_length: 16
clone_size: NA
j_call: TRBJ2-3
cdr3_aa: CASGLGLAGGTDTQYF
cdr3_nt: TGTGCCAGCGGTTTAGGACTAGCGGGCGGCACAGATACGCAGTATTTT

v_call: TRBV30
d_call: NA
cdr3_length: 15
clone_size: once
j_call: TRBJ2-5
cdr3_aa: CAWSSVVTGRETQYF
cdr3_nt: TGTGCCTGGAGTTCGGTGGTCACGGGGAGGGAGACCCAGTACTTC

v_call: TRBV7-2
d_call: NA
cdr3_length: 14
clone_size: NA
j_call: TRBJ2-7
cdr3_aa: CASSSKTVSYEQYF
cdr3_nt: TGTGCCAGCAGCTCCAAGACAGTTAGCTACGAGCAGTACTTC

v_call: TRBV27
d_call: NA
cdr3_length: 15
clone_size: NA
j_call: TRBJ2-7
cdr3_aa: CASTARPDPALEQYF
cdr3_nt: TGTGCCAGCACAGCGCGGCCTGATCCCGCCCTCGAGCAGTACTTC

v_call: TRBV3-1/TRBV3-2
d_call: NA
cdr3_length: 14
clone_size: NA
j_call: TRBJ2-7
cdr3_aa: CASSQLSGSYEQYF
cdr3_nt: TGTGCCAGCAGCCAACTTAGCGGTTCCTACGAGCAGTACTTC